A single sample is the source of the 20 T cell receptor beta chains below, sequenced in a study of blood T cell repertoires in COVID-19 (TCRdb year 2020). To prepare the library, the immunoSEQ multiplex PCR assay was applied. The table comes from immuneACCESS by way of TCRdb, which keeps in-frame sequences with V and J called. Part of the clones is missing from these tables; in studies checked, under half for an unresolved V gene and the rest for unknown reasons. The sample contains 90,000 or so clones, less than 95% of them found a single time. 6.7% of the sample belongs to the ten largest clones. Sequencing used peripheral blood. The receptor set was obtained from a man younger than 30 with COVID-19, enrolled during active disease.

The V and J genes are TRBV7-9 and TRBJ2-7; TRBD2 matches 9 bases. The CDR3 contains 15 residues. The ends lost 1 base at V and 1 base at J; junction bases unmatched: 2. Germline CDR1 is SEHNR and CDR2 is FQNEAQ (reference sequence). CDR3 amino acids: CASSLETSGSYEQYF. CDR3 coding DNA: TGTGCCAGCAGCTTAGAGACTAGCGGATCCTACGAGCAGTACTTC.

The rearrangement links TRBV24-1 to TRBJ1-1; 7 bases line up with TRBD1. The CDR3 loop spans 13 amino acids. V lost 8 bases to trimming and J lost 1 base; unmatched junction nucleotides: 3. CDR1 KGHDR and CDR2 SFDVKD come from the germline V gene. The CDR3 loop is CATMDRQNTEAFF. The CDR3 nucleotides read TGTGCCACCATGGACAGGCAGAACACTGAAGCTTTCTTT.

The chain couples TRBV5-3 to TRBJ2-1; no clear D. TRBV5-3 is an ORF; its function is uncertain. The CDR3 spans 15 residues. V lost 1 base to trimming and J lost 3 bases, with 11 bases between them. Here the CDR3 reads CARSLRGANYNEQFF. The CDR3 DNA reads TGTGCCAGAAGCTTGCGCGGAGCTAACTACAATGAGCAGTTCTTC.

The chain has TRBV4-1 and TRBJ1-5, with D unresolved. The CDR3 contains 16 residues. The germline V and J ends were trimmed by 4 bases and 7 bases, with 20 bases remaining between them. Looked up from germline, CDR1 is MGHRA and CDR2 is YSYEKL. CDR3 region: CASSRIVSEGGQPQHF. In DNA form, the CDR3 reads TGCGCCAGCAGCCGGATAGTCTCGGAGGGCGGACAGCCCCAGCATTTT.

This rearrangement joins TRBV7-2 to TRBJ2-7; 9 nucleotides agree with TRBD1. The V gene's germline CDR1 is SGHTA and CDR2 FQGNSA. J gave up 3 bases and V 2 bases, and 5 bases lay outside the gene matches. The CDR3 length is 15 residues. CDR3 DNA: TGTGCCAGCAGCTTACGCGGGACAGGGTTCTACGAGCAGTACTTC. Translation: CASSLRGTGFYEQYF.

The chain couples TRBV5-1 to TRBJ1-2; D is possibly TRBD1 (5 bases). Trimming took off 0 bases at V and 11 bases at J, with 20 bases between the two ends. This CDR3 has 15 amino acids. Germline lookup yields CDR1 SGHRS and CDR2 YFSETQ. This chain's CDR3 is CASSLEGGGTFWYTF. The CDR3 DNA sequence: TGCGCCAGCAGCTTGGAAGGCGGGGGAACCTTTTGGTACACCTTC.

This clone showed up just once. V and J are TRBV19 and TRBJ1-5, with 11 bases aligning to TRBD1. CDR3 length: 13 amino acids. Germline V gene lookup returns CDR1 LNHDA and CDR2 SQIVND (reference sequence). V was pared by 8 bases and J by 5 bases, with 2 bases of the junction left unmatched. Written as DNA, the CDR3 is TGTGCCAGTGGACAGGGGGCAGATCAGCCCCAGCATTTT. Protein product: CASGQGADQPQHF. The variable domain in full, completed from reference TRBV19 and TRBJ1-5, reads DGGITQSPKYLFRKEGQNVTLSCEQNLNHDAMYWYRQDPGQGLRLIYYSQIVNDFQKGDIAEGYSVSREKKESFPLTVTSAQKNPTAFYLCASGQGADQPQHFGDGTRLSIL.

This clone was seen only once. The chain combines TRBV29-1 with TRBJ2-1; a possible D gene is TRBD1 (6 bases). Germline CDR1 reads SQVTM; CDR2 reads ANQGSEA. The CDR3 totals 13 residues. V was trimmed by 7 bases and J by 0 bases, leaving 10 bases between them. Here the CDR3 DNA reads TGCAGCGGACAGGTTAGCTCCTACAATGAGCAGTTCTTC. It encodes CSGQVSSYNEQFF.

The CDR3: CASSPHGQMNTEAFF. As DNA, the CDR3 is TGTGCCAGCAGCCCCCACGGACAGATGAACACTGAAGCTTTCTTT. The V call is TRBV7-3, the J call TRBJ1-1, with a possible D match to TRBD1 (6 bases). CDR3 length: 15 residues. With 5 bases removed from V and 0 bases from J, the gap between germline ends came to 13 bases. Germline CDR1 is SGHTA and CDR2 is FQGTGA.

The gene calls are TRBV27 and TRBJ2-4, with D perhaps matching TRBD2 (6 bases). Trimming left V 6 bases short and J 3 bases short, with 15 bases between. Germline assignment: CDR1 MNHEY and CDR2 SMNVEV (reference sequence). This CDR3 is 15 amino acids long. The CDR3 DNA follows: TGTGCCAGCAGCCGGTTCGGGGGTTTCAAAAACATTCAGTACTTC. Amino acids: CASSRFGGFKNIQYF.

The chain recombines TRBV18 with TRBJ2-3; D unresolved. CDR1 KGHSH and CDR2 LQKENI come from the germline V gene. The CDR3 has 13 residues. Trimming stripped 0 bases from V and 3 bases from J, with 4 bases between. CDR3 amino acids: CASSPPNTDTQYF. The CDR3 DNA reads as TGTGCCAGCTCACCACCCAATACAGATACGCAGTATTTT. The full variable domain, rest sourced from reference TRBV18 and TRBJ2-3, is NAGVMQNPRHLVRRRGQEARLRCSPMKGHSHVYWYRQLPEEGLKFMVYLQKENIIDESGMPKERFSAEFPKEGPSILRIQQVVRGDSAAYFCASSPPNTDTQYFGPGTRLTVL.

V usage is TRBV25-1 and J usage is TRBJ2-1, with a weak D call TRBD2 (5 bases). The length of the CDR3 is 14 residues. V was pared by 8 bases and J by 4 bases, with 15 bases between. Germline lookup yields CDR1 MGHDK and CDR2 SYGVNS. The CDR3 spells CASSLGIVYNEQFF. Written as DNA, the CDR3 is TGTGCCAGCTCACTAGGAATTGTGTACAATGAGCAGTTCTTC.

This clone was recorded a few times. V and J are TRBV6-2 or TRBV6-3 and TRBJ2-3; D gene ambiguous. The CDR3 extends over 13 amino acids. The ends were cut back, 2 bases at V and 6 bases at J, with 9 bases in the middle. Germline CDR1 reads MNHEY; CDR2 reads SVGEGT. The CDR3 DNA sequence: TGTGCCAGCAGTTACGACGAGAGGGATACGCAGTATTTT. This gives the protein CASSYDERDTQYF.

The chain has TRBV24-1 and TRBJ2-7, with 8 bases fitting TRBD1. V gave up 5 bases and J gave up 1 base; unmatched junction bases: 9. CDR1 is KGHDR, CDR2 SFDVKD, per germline. There are 16 residues in the CDR3. CDR3 DNA: TGTGCCACCAGTGGTCGTTCGGGACAGGTATCCTACGAGCAGTACTTC. Encoded protein: CATSGRSGQVSYEQYF.

As DNA, the CDR3 is TGTGCCAGTAGTACGGAGGGCCTGTTATATGGCTACACCTTC. It translates to CASSTEGLLYGYTF. This sequence joins TRBV19 and TRBJ1-2; no clear D gene. The CDR3 extends over 14 amino acids. Germline V gene lookup returns CDR1 LNHDA and CDR2 SQIVND (reference sequence). Trimming pared 4 bases from V and 5 bases from J, leaving 14 bases between.

This chain links TRBV7-3 with TRBJ2-3; weak D call: TRBD2 (6 bases). The CDR3 extends over 16 amino acids. The germline V gene encodes CDR1 SGHTA and CDR2 FQGTGA. V shed 5 bases and J shed 0 bases, with 15 bases lying between them. CDR3 in amino acids: CASSIGLPTSTDTQYF. In DNA, the CDR3 is TGTGCCAGCAGCATAGGACTACCTACAAGCACAGATACGCAGTATTTT.

The chain couples TRBV5-8 to TRBJ1-1, with D uncertain. The CDR3 runs 17 residues. CDR1 and CDR2 from the germline V gene are SGHTS and YDEGEE. The ends were cut back, 3 bases at V and 2 bases at J, with 20 bases in the middle. The CDR3 loop reads CASSSVDGWNPNTEAFF. DNA of the CDR3: TGTGCCAGCAGCTCGGTTGACGGGTGGAATCCCAACACTGAAGCTTTCTTT.

V gene TRBV7-9 combines with J gene TRBJ1-3; 9 bases align to TRBD1. Germline CDR1 and CDR2: SEHNR and FQNEAQ (reference sequence). V was pared by 6 bases and J by 4 bases, with 10 bases of the junction left unmatched. This CDR3 is built from 16 residues. This CDR3 reads CASRAPGQGSGNTIYF. As DNA, the CDR3 is TGTGCCAGCAGGGCTCCGGGACAGGGTTCGGGAAACACCATATATTTT.

The V and J genes are TRBV19 and TRBJ2-7; no definite D call. This CDR3 comprises 14 residues. V was trimmed by 3 bases and J by 2 bases, leaving 11 bases between them. Germline CDR1 is LNHDA and CDR2 is SQIVND (reference sequence). The CDR3 here is CASSMNLPPYEQYF. In nucleotides, the CDR3 is TGTGCCAGTAGTATGAACTTGCCCCCCTACGAGCAGTACTTC.

The genes are TRBV19 and TRBJ2-1, with D maybe TRBD1 (6 bases). The germline gives CDR1 LNHDA, CDR2 SQIVND (reference sequence). The CDR3 spans 14 residues. V was cut by 6 bases and J by 0 bases, with 9 bases left in between. CDR3 sequence (DNA): TGTGCCAGTAGGGACAGAGCCTCCTACAATGAGCAGTTCTTC. Translation gives CASRDRASYNEQFF.